The 23 T cell receptor beta chains given below trace back to one sample, sequenced in a study of cytomegalovirus exposure and HLA in healthy donors. With 60 Vbeta and 13 Jbeta primers, the PCR was carried out. Profiling relied on immunoSEQ multiplex PCR, and the TCRdb table lists in-frame clones only, not all of them. The sample consists of 150,000 to 200,000 clones, around 75% of them appearing once. The sequenced sample was PBMCs. The receptor source for this set is a woman under 40 in good health and CMV-seronegative.

V and J are TRBV19 and TRBJ2-5; 8 nucleotides line up with TRBD2. CDR3 length: 15 residues. V was clipped by 5 bases and J by 5 bases; unmatched bases: 10. In germline, CDR1 is LNHDA, CDR2 SQIVND (reference sequence). Here the CDR3 reads CASSSPGGPGETQYF. CDR3 nucleotides: TGTGCCAGTAGTTCGCCGGGAGGGCCTGGGGAGACCCAGTACTTC.

The chain combines TRBV19 with TRBJ1-2; D ambiguous. V was pared by 4 bases and J by 6 bases, with 18 bases between. This CDR3 is built from 15 residues. Germline CDR1 LNHDA, CDR2 SQIVND (reference sequence). In DNA, the CDR3 is TGTGCCAGTAGTACAACTACAAGGATACCGGATGGCTACACCTTC. This codes for CASSTTTRIPDGYTF.

V usage is TRBV18 and J usage is TRBJ2-1; 8 bases map to TRBD2. Germline lookup yields CDR1 KGHSH and CDR2 LQKENI. The CDR3 runs 14 residues. V was pared by 8 bases and J by 5 bases, with 8 bases of the junction left unmatched. CDR3 DNA sequence: TGTGCCAGCGGAACTAGCGGTGCTAACAATGAGCAGTTCTTC. Amino acid sequence: CASGTSGANNEQFF.

The V gene is TRBV5-6, the J gene TRBJ2-3; 7 nucleotides align to TRBD1. Per the germline V gene, CDR1 is SGHDT and CDR2 is YYEEEE. V shed 4 bases and J 5 bases; nucleotides not matched to a gene: 10. The CDR3 has 15 amino acids. CDR3 sequence (DNA): TGTGCCAGCAGCCTCTCTCAGGGGGTTTTAGATACGCAGTATTTT. This sequence encodes CASSLSQGVLDTQYF.

The V gene is TRBV7-2, the J gene TRBJ2-7; D is possibly TRBD2 (7 bases). Trimming removed 0 bases at V and 6 bases at J, with 18 bases between. Germline CDR1 reads SGHTA; CDR2 reads FQGNSA. This CDR3 contains 16 residues. This chain's CDR3 is CASSLAPGGRLSEQYF. The CDR3 DNA sequence: TGTGCCAGCAGCTTAGCCCCCGGGGGGCGCTTATCCGAGCAGTACTTC. Using reference TRBV7-2 and TRBJ2-7 for the parts outside the CDR3, the full variable domain is GAGVSQSPSNKVTEKGKDVELRCDPISGHTALYWYRQSLGQGLEFLIYFQGNSAPDKSGLPSDRFSAERTGGSVSTLTIQRTQQEDSAVYLCASSLAPGGRLSEQYFGPGTRLTVT.

This chain links TRBV10-3 with TRBJ2-7; 10 bases fit TRBD1. Per germline, CDR1 ENHRY and CDR2 SYGVKD. The CDR3 has 16 amino acids. Trimming removed 6 bases from V and 0 bases from J; junction bases left unmatched: 8. In nucleotides, the CDR3 is TGTGCCATCAGGGGGACAGGGGTGGGCGGCTCCTACGAGCAGTACTTC. Amino acids: CAIRGTGVGGSYEQYF.

The chain has TRBV5-1 and TRBJ1-4, with a weak D call TRBD1 (5 bases). Germline lookup yields CDR1 SGHRS and CDR2 YFSETQ. The length of the CDR3 is 16 residues. V was clipped by 1 base and J by 2 bases, with 12 bases between them. CDR3: CASSLRGDGTNEKLFF. DNA for the CDR3: TGCGCCAGCAGCTTGCGGGGGGATGGTACTAATGAAAAACTGTTTTTT.

The J gene is TRBJ2-7, the V gene TRBV29-1, with 7 positions matching TRBD1. The CDR3 length is 13 residues. The ends lost 6 bases at V and 1 base at J; junction bases unmatched: 6. From germline, CDR1 is SQVTM and CDR2 ANQGSEA. The CDR3 spells CSVLDRVSYEQYF. The CDR3 DNA reads TGCAGCGTCTTAGACAGGGTATCCTACGAGCAGTACTTC.

This chain links TRBV7-6 with TRBJ2-1, with 10 positions matching TRBD1. Germline CDR1 reads SGHVS; CDR2 reads FNYEAQ. CDR3 length equals 15 residues. J gave up 6 bases and V 5 bases, and 7 bases lay outside the gene matches. The CDR3 DNA follows: TGTGCCAGCAGCCCCGGGACAGGGGTGACCAATGAGCAGTTCTTC. The encoded protein is CASSPGTGVTNEQFF.

The chain employs TRBV9 and TRBJ2-7, with D tentatively TRBD2 (6 bases). Per the germline V gene, CDR1 is SGDLS and CDR2 is YYNGEE. CDR3 length: 15 amino acids. V was shortened by 3 bases and J by 2 bases, with 15 bases between the two germline ends. CDR3 protein: CASSGGGDSTYEQYF. In DNA, the CDR3 is TGTGCCAGCAGCGGCGGAGGGGACTCTACCTACGAGCAGTACTTC.

CDR3 in amino acids: CASSRSGGAGNTIYF. In DNA, the CDR3 is TGTGCCAGCAGCCGGTCCGGGGGAGCTGGAAACACCATATATTTT. The V call is TRBV5-5, the J call TRBJ1-3, with a tentative D call TRBD1 (5 bases). CDR3 length: 15 amino acids. CDR1 SGHKS and CDR2 YYEKEE come from the germline V gene (reference sequence). V dropped 4 bases and J dropped 2 bases, with 13 bases sitting between them.

This chain links TRBV25-1 with TRBJ2-1, with D uncertain. Per the germline V gene, CDR1 is MGHDK and CDR2 is SYGVNS. The CDR3 has 14 residues. V was cut by 4 bases and J by 7 bases, with 14 bases left in between. CDR3 DNA sequence: TGTGCCAGCAGTGCTTCCGGGTGGAGTAATGAGCAGTTCTTC. Translated, it gives CASSASGWSNEQFF. The variable domain in full, with the rest retrieved from reference TRBV25-1 and TRBJ2-1, is EADIYQTPRYLVIGTGKKITLECSQTMGHDKMYWYQQDPGMELHLIHYSYGVNSTEKGDLSSESTVSRIRTEHFPLTLESARPSHTSQYLCASSASGWSNEQFFGPGTRLTVL.

V usage is TRBV5-1 and J usage is TRBJ2-2, with a weak D call TRBD1 (6 bases). The V gene's germline CDR1 is SGHRS and CDR2 YFSETQ. CDR3 length: 15 amino acids. With 1 base removed from V and 9 bases from J, the gap between germline ends came to 16 bases. The CDR3 DNA is TGCGCCAGCAGCTTGACCGACAGGCTTCGCTGGGAGCTGTTTTTT. As protein: CASSLTDRLRWELFF.

This chain links TRBV9 with TRBJ2-3; unclear D gene. Trimming shortened V by 0 bases and J by 0 bases, and 8 bases separated the two germline ends. Germline V gene data show CDR1 as SGDLS and CDR2 as YYNGEE. This CDR3 contains 15 residues. This CDR3 is CASSVAGRSTDTQYF. The CDR3 DNA is TGTGCCAGCAGCGTAGCGGGTCGGAGCACAGATACGCAGTATTTT.

The rearrangement uses TRBV15 and TRBJ2-5; 12 bases fit TRBD1. Unmatched junction bases numbered 10, after V lost 2 bases and J lost 3 bases. The CDR3 loop spans 18 amino acids. CDR1 and CDR2 from the germline V gene are LNHNV and YYDKDF (reference sequence). The CDR3 loop is CATSRLPTGTGGEETQYF. CDR3 DNA: TGTGCCACCAGCAGACTACCGACCGGGACAGGGGGCGAAGAGACCCAGTACTTC.

V is TRBV5-1 and J is TRBJ2-5, with 8 nucleotides matching TRBD2. From germline, CDR1 is SGHRS and CDR2 YFSETQ. This CDR3 comprises 14 residues. V trimming: 5 bases; J trimming: 5 bases; junction bases outside the gene matches: 8. The CDR3 nucleotides are TGCGCCAGCAGGCCCGGGGGGGCCGGTGAGACCCAGTACTTC. Amino acids: CASRPGGAGETQYF.

The rearrangement uses TRBV7-6 and TRBJ1-4, with D unclear. The CDR3 is 12 amino acids. V was shortened by 2 bases and J by 6 bases, with 4 bases between the two germline ends. The germline CDR1 and CDR2 sequences are SGHVS and FNYEAQ. The CDR3 sequence: CASSLIDEKLFF. The CDR3 nucleotides read TGTGCCAGCAGCTTAATCGATGAAAAACTGTTTTTT. The full variable domain, in which reference TRBV7-6 and TRBJ1-4 provide the parts outside the CDR3, is GAGVSQSPRYKVTKRGQDVALRCDPISGHVSLYWYRQALGQGPEFLTYFNYEAQQDKSGLPNDRFSAERPEGSISTLTIQRTEQRDSAMYRCASSLIDEKLFFGSGTQLSVL.

The V and J genes are TRBV28 and TRBJ2-7; 11 bases map to TRBD1. CDR1 and CDR2 (germline): MDHEN, SYDVKM. Trimming took 6 bases from V and 5 from J; bases not matched to a gene: 9. The length of the CDR3 is 15 residues. The CDR3 spells CASSPPGQGVHEQYF. The CDR3 nucleotides are TGTGCCAGCAGCCCTCCGGGACAGGGGGTCCACGAGCAGTACTTC.

V and J are TRBV7-6 and TRBJ1-3; D gene unclear. The germline V gene has CDR1 SGHVS and CDR2 FNYEAQ. This CDR3 contains 15 residues. V lost 5 bases and J 8 bases, leaving 19 bases between the germline ends. CDR3 loop: CASSPLRGRQDTIYF. The CDR3 region has the DNA TGTGCCAGCAGCCCCCTCAGAGGGCGTCAAGACACCATATATTTT.

This clone occurred a few times. The gene calls are TRBV9 and TRBJ2-7; 7 bases are shared with TRBD2. V lost 0 bases to trimming and J lost 0 bases; unmatched junction nucleotides: 6. Germline CDR1 SGDLS, CDR2 YYNGEE. CDR3 size: 16 residues. CDR3 nucleotide sequence: TGTGCCAGCAGCGTAGGGGGGAGGGCAAGCTCCTACGAGCAGTACTTC. Residues: CASSVGGRASSYEQYF.

This clone was counted a few times. The chain recombines TRBV7-3 with TRBJ1-1; D unclear. This CDR3 has 13 residues. V was trimmed by 2 bases and J by 1 base, leaving 5 bases between them. Germline values: CDR1 SGHTA, CDR2 FQGTGA. The chain's CDR3 is CASSLSGNTEAFF. The DNA for the CDR3 is TGTGCCAGCAGCTTATCGGGGAACACTGAAGCTTTCTTT. Based on the CDR3 plus reference TRBV7-3 and TRBJ1-1, the full variable domain is GAGVSQTPSNKVTEKGKYVELRCDPISGHTALYWYRQSLGQGPEFLIYFQGTGAADDSGLPNDRFFAVRPEGSVSTLKIQRTERGDSAVYLCASSLSGNTEAFFGQGTRLTVV.

V usage is TRBV29-1 and J usage is TRBJ2-3, with D tentatively TRBD1 (6 bases). The CDR3 is 13 residues long. Trimming pared 8 bases from V and 3 bases from J, leaving 15 bases between. Germline loops: CDR1 SQVTM, CDR2 ANQGSEA. CDR3 sequence (DNA): TGCAGCACCAACAGGGACAATACAGATACGCAGTATTTT. Translation gives CSTNRDNTDTQYF.

The CDR3 here is CASSLPGLARTDTQYF. The CDR3, as DNA: TGTGCCAGCAGCCTACCAGGACTAGCGCGCACAGATACGCAGTATTTT. The rearrangement joins TRBV5-5 to TRBJ2-3, with TRBD2 identical over 9 bases. This CDR3 contains 16 residues. Trimming cost V 4 bases and J 1 base; bases outside gene matches: 7. Germline V gene data show CDR1 as SGHKS and CDR2 as YYEKEE (reference sequence).